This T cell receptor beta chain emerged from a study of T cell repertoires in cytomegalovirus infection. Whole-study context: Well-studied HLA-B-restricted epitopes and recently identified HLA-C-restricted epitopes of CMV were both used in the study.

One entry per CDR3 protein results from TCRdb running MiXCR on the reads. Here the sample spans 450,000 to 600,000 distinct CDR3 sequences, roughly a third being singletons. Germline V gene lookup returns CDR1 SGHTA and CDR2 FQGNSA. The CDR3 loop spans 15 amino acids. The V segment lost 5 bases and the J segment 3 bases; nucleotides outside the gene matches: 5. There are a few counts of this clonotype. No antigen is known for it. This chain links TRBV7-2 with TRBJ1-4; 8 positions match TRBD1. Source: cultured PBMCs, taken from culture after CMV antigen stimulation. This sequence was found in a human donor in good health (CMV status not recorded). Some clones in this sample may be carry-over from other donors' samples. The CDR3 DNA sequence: TGTGCCAGCAGCATACGACAGGGGCCTAATGAAAAACTGTTTTTT. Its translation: CASSIRQGPNEKLFF.